The 25 T cell receptor beta chains presented below share a single source sample, sequenced in a study of shared clonotypes between healthy human individuals. Sequenced by immunoSEQ multiplex PCR; TCRdb stores in-frame clones only, minus some. The table has about 700,000 clones, 92% seen once; the top ten hold 24%. The naive CD8 fraction comprised CD45RO-negative cells positively selected for CCR7 and excluded terminally differentiated effector memory CD45RA+ cells. The sample was naive CD8+ T cells sorted from blood. Source of these receptors: a man aged 25-40 years in good health.

The chain couples TRBV6-5 to TRBJ2-7; 13 nucleotides align to TRBD2. V was pared by 2 bases and J by 6 bases, with 4 bases of the junction left unmatched. There are 15 residues in the CDR3. CDR1 and CDR2 from the germline V gene are MNHEY and SVGAGI. This CDR3 reads CASSYGLAGVSEQYF. The CDR3 coding sequence is TGTGCCAGCAGTTACGGACTAGCGGGAGTATCCGAGCAGTACTTC.

This clone was found a few times. The gene calls are TRBV28 and TRBJ2-1; no clear D. CDR1 is MDHEN, CDR2 SYDVKM, per germline. Trimming left V 2 bases short and J 6 bases short, with 8 bases between. The CDR3 consists of 13 residues. The CDR3 region has the DNA TGTGCCAGCAGTTTAACATCGGTCAATGAGCAGTTCTTC. Translation gives CASSLTSVNEQFF.

The chain joins TRBV7-9 to TRBJ1-2, with 11 bases fitting TRBD1. The V segment lost 2 bases and the J segment 3 bases; nucleotides outside the gene matches: 11. Germline V lookup: CDR1 SEHNR, CDR2 FQNEAQ (reference sequence). The CDR3 is made up of 18 amino acids. CDR3 residues: CASSLTGQGVVRDYGYTF. CDR3 coding DNA: TGTGCCAGCAGCTTAACGGGACAGGGGGTTGTAAGGGACTATGGCTACACCTTC.

The gene calls are TRBV2 and TRBJ2-7; D gene unclear. Germline V gene lookup returns CDR1 SNHLY and CDR2 FYNNEI. The CDR3 is 13 amino acids. V was clipped by 8 bases and J by 5 bases, with 16 bases between them. This CDR3 is CASPGPYTHEQYF. For the CDR3, the DNA is TGTGCCAGCCCTGGACCCTATACCCACGAGCAGTACTTC.

In its sample, this clone was seen once. The chain employs TRBV4-1 and TRBJ2-7; 7 nucleotides match TRBD1. The CDR3 extends over 14 amino acids. CDR1 is MGHRA, CDR2 YSYEKL, per germline. V shed 5 bases, J shed 2 bases, and the junction held 6 bases outside the gene matches. The CDR3 DNA reads TGCGCCAGCAGCGCCCGGACAGGAACCTACGAGCAGTACTTC. Amino acid sequence: CASSARTGTYEQYF.

In DNA form, the CDR3 reads TGTGCCAGCAGCTTGGATCAGGGGACTAGCGGTAACACCGGGGAGCTGTTTTTT. Amino acid sequence: CASSLDQGTSGNTGELFF. This chain uses TRBV5-8 with TRBJ2-2; 11 bases map to TRBD2. Unmatched junction bases numbered 6, after V lost 0 bases and J lost 2 bases. CDR1 SGHTS and CDR2 YDEGEE come from the germline V gene. The CDR3 consists of 18 residues.

The chain uses TRBV4-1 and TRBJ2-7; 8 positions match TRBD2. J lost 3 bases, V lost 0 bases, and 4 bases had no gene match. In germline, CDR1 is MGHRA, CDR2 YSYEKL. The CDR3 consists of 15 residues. The CDR3 is CASSQEPGGYYEQYF. The CDR3 region has the DNA TGCGCCAGCAGCCAAGAACCGGGAGGGTACTACGAGCAGTACTTC.

The rearrangement uses TRBV4-1 and TRBJ2-1, with 8 bases lining up with TRBD2. The CDR3 length is 12 residues. The J segment lost 3 bases and the V segment lost 8 bases, leaving 0 bases of the junction unmatched. Germline V gives CDR1 MGHRA, CDR2 YSYEKL. CDR3 region: CASAGGYNEQFF. CDR3 in DNA: TGCGCCAGCGCGGGGGGCTACAATGAGCAGTTCTTC.

The chain employs TRBV6-5 and TRBJ2-3; the D is unclear. V lost 5 bases to trimming and J lost 6 bases, with 15 bases between them. Germline values: CDR1 MNHEY, CDR2 SVGAGI. The CDR3 covers 14 residues. In nucleotides, the CDR3 is TGTGCCAGCAGTAATCCATTATTCGCGGATACGCAGTATTTT. Protein product: CASSNPLFADTQYF.

The chain couples TRBV6-5 to TRBJ2-7, with D possibly matching TRBD2 (5 bases). Germline V CDR1 and CDR2: MNHEY, SVGAGI. V lost 0 bases to trimming and J lost 5 bases, with 11 bases between them. CDR3 size: 14 residues. The CDR3 here is CASSYSPRGDEQYF. Here the CDR3 DNA reads TGTGCCAGCAGTTACTCGCCTCGGGGTGACGAGCAGTACTTC.

V is TRBV4-3 and J is TRBJ2-3; 9 bases map to TRBD1. The CDR3 sequence is 16 residues long. Germline CDR1 and CDR2: LGHNA and YSLEER. J was trimmed by 4 bases and V by 1 base; bases with no gene match: 6. The CDR3 region is CASSQGTGAVPDTQYF. In nucleotides, the CDR3 is TGCGCCAGCAGCCAAGGGACAGGGGCAGTTCCAGATACGCAGTATTTT.

The rearrangement uses TRBV5-8 and TRBJ1-3, with D perhaps matching TRBD1 (5 bases). The CDR3 consists of 15 residues. V was pared by 3 bases and J by 0 bases, with 10 bases between. Germline V CDR1 and CDR2: SGHTS, YDEGEE. CDR3 nucleotides: TGTGCCAGCAGCTCCGGGACTTTCTCTGGAAACACCATATATTTT. Its protein is CASSSGTFSGNTIYF.

The rearrangement links TRBV5-8 to TRBJ2-2, with a tentative D call TRBD1 (6 bases). The CDR3 is made up of 16 amino acids. Germline-derived CDR1 and CDR2 are SGHTS and YDEGEE. V shed 3 bases and J shed 0 bases, with 12 bases lying between them. CDR3 bases: TGTGCCAGCAGCTCGGAACAGGGACCGAACACCGGGGAGCTGTTTTTT. It yields the protein CASSSEQGPNTGELFF. The full variable domain, completed using reference TRBV5-8 and TRBJ2-2, is EAGVTQSPTHLIKTRGQQATLRCSPISGHTSVYWYQQALGLGLQFLLWYDEGEERNRGNFPPRFSGRQFPNYSSELNVNALELEDSALYLCASSSEQGPNTGELFFGEGSRLTVL.

The rearrangement links TRBV28 to TRBJ2-1, with D maybe TRBD1 (6 bases). V gave up 10 bases and J gave up 1 base, with 14 bases separating them. This CDR3 spans 14 amino acids. Germline CDR1 and CDR2: MDHEN and SYDVKM. CDR3 region: CATAEGGSYNEQFF. The CDR3 nucleotides read TGTGCCACCGCAGAAGGGGGATCCTACAATGAGCAGTTCTTC.

The chain recombines TRBV27 with TRBJ2-3; 8 bases are a match to TRBD2. The CDR3 is made up of 15 amino acids. With 3 bases clipped from V and 6 bases from J, the junction kept 8 bases outside the gene matches. Germline CDR1 and CDR2: MNHEY and SMNVEV (reference sequence). Written as DNA, the CDR3 is TGTGCCAGCAGTTTGCCGGGGGGGCCAGTGGATACGCAGTATTTT. Translation: CASSLPGGPVDTQYF.

V is TRBV27 and J is TRBJ1-1; D remains ambiguous. The CDR3 covers 13 residues. Between the trimmed V and J ends, which lost 6 bases and 0 bases, there was a span of 8 bases. Germline-derived CDR1 and CDR2 are MNHEY and SMNVEV (reference sequence). CDR3 coding DNA: TGTGCCAGCAGGCCCAGCTTGAACACTGAAGCTTTCTTT. The encoded protein is CASRPSLNTEAFF.

J is TRBJ2-1 and V is TRBV6-1, with TRBD2 matching over 8 bases. CDR3 length: 20 residues. The V segment lost 4 bases and the J segment 4 bases; nucleotides outside the gene matches: 21. Germline lookup yields CDR1 MNHNS and CDR2 SASEGT. In nucleotides, the CDR3 is TGTGCCAGCAGTGGCGAGGACCCGTCTGGGACGGGAGGGCCATACAATGAGCAGTTCTTC. Translating gives CASSGEDPSGTGGPYNEQFF.

The chain is built from TRBV27 and TRBJ2-2; TRBD2 is a possible D gene (5 bases). This CDR3 is built from 14 residues. CDR1 and CDR2 from the germline V gene are MNHEY and SMNVEV (reference sequence). V gave up 3 bases and J gave up 5 bases, with 10 bases separating them. In nucleotides, the CDR3 is TGTGCCAGCAGTTTTTCGAGGGAAACCGGGGAGCTGTTTTTT. It is translated as CASSFSRETGELFF.

This rearrangement joins TRBV13 to TRBJ2-7; TRBD2 matches at 8 bases. CDR3 size: 12 residues. Trimming at V came to 5 bases and at J to 5 bases, leaving 2 bases not matched to a gene. Germline assignment: CDR1 PRHDT and CDR2 FYEKMQ (reference sequence). CDR3 sequence reads: CASSGGGHEQYF. CDR3 DNA: TGTGCCAGCAGCGGCGGGGGGCACGAGCAGTACTTC.

The chain has TRBV7-9 and TRBJ2-7; D remains unclear. V was trimmed by 2 bases and J by 3 bases, leaving 17 bases between them. Germline V lookup: CDR1 SEHNR, CDR2 FQNEAQ (reference sequence). The CDR3 contains 16 residues. The CDR3 DNA sequence: TGTGCCAGCAGCTTAATGGTGCGTGGGGATGTCTACGAGCAGTACTTC. It encodes CASSLMVRGDVYEQYF.

This clone has only one observation. V and J are TRBV11-2 and TRBJ1-2; D is unresolved. CDR1 SGHAT and CDR2 FQNNGV come from the germline V gene. The CDR3 contains 14 residues. V was pared by 0 bases and J by 2 bases, with 7 bases between. DNA of the CDR3: TGTGCCAGCAGCTTAGAAACGGACAACTATGGCTACACCTTC. Translation: CASSLETDNYGYTF.

The chain uses TRBV11-2 and TRBJ1-4; no definite D call. Trimming pared 6 bases from V and 1 base from J, leaving 15 bases between. This CDR3 is built from 16 residues. Germline CDR1 is SGHAT and CDR2 is FQNNGV. Here the CDR3 reads CASRAISGVTNEKLFF. DNA for the CDR3: TGTGCCAGCAGGGCTATTTCCGGGGTAACTAATGAAAAACTGTTTTTT.

The chain recombines TRBV13 with TRBJ2-1; D is possibly TRBD2 (6 bases). The V end lost 3 bases, the J end lost 3 bases, and 9 bases lay between the germline ends. The germline CDR1 and CDR2 sequences are PRHDT and FYEKMQ (reference sequence). CDR3 size: 14 residues. The chain's CDR3 is CASSFRSGYNEQFF. CDR3 nucleotides: TGTGCCAGCAGCTTCCGTAGCGGCTACAATGAGCAGTTCTTC.

This clone was observed a single time. V and J are TRBV29-1 and TRBJ2-5; perhaps TRBD1 as D (6 bases). V was cut by 4 bases and J by 5 bases, with 14 bases left in between. The CDR3 sequence is 13 residues long. CDR1 SQVTM and CDR2 ANQGSEA come from the germline V gene. CDR3 sequence reads: CSVVLPGAETQYF. The CDR3, as DNA: TGCAGCGTTGTACTCCCAGGGGCGGAGACCCAGTACTTC.

This clone was found once. The chain couples TRBV7-6 to TRBJ2-7, with D unclear. The CDR3 contains 13 residues. V lost 0 bases, J lost 7 bases, and 10 bases lay in between. The germline gives CDR1 SGHVS, CDR2 FNYEAQ. The CDR3 DNA is TGTGCCAGCAGCTTAGCTAGATTCGGGGAGCAGTACTTC. Translated, it gives CASSLARFGEQYF.